One and the same sample provided the 8 T cell receptor beta chains below, sequenced in a study of T-cell memory formation after mild COVID-19. TCRdb reprocessed the 5' RACE reads with MiXCR, giving one entry per CDR3 protein. The data show 300,000 to 400,000 distinct CDR3 sequences, approximately 14% seen once. The material sequenced was PBMCs or a T cell subset sorted from them (not recorded which). The receptors originated from a man in his late teens or twenties who had mild COVID-19 (a few samples of this study predate the infection). Cell type and time point are not known.

This clonotype was seen only a few times. V gene TRBV5-5 combines with J gene TRBJ1-1; D is undetermined. The ends were cut back, 1 base at V and 4 bases at J, with 11 bases in the middle. Germline lookup yields CDR1 SGHKS and CDR2 YYEKEE (reference sequence). The CDR3 runs 14 residues. CDR3 in DNA: TGTGCCAGCAGCTTGAGGCATCGCTCCACTGAAGCTTTCTTT. Translating it yields CASSLRHRSTEAFF.

The rearrangement uses TRBV27 and TRBJ2-3; D unresolved. From germline, CDR1 is MNHEY and CDR2 SMNVEV (reference sequence). This CDR3 contains 13 residues. Between the trimmed V and J ends, which lost 6 bases and 0 bases, there was a span of 7 bases. The CDR3 DNA follows: TGTGCCAGCAGGACACAGAGCACAGATACGCAGTATTTT. Amino acid sequence: CASRTQSTDTQYF.

V is TRBV7-3 and J is TRBJ2-3; 7 positions agree with TRBD1. Germline V lookup: CDR1 SGHTA, CDR2 FQGTGA. This CDR3 spans 13 amino acids. V gave up 5 bases and J gave up 7 bases; unmatched junction bases: 6. The CDR3 reads CASSADRENTQYF. CDR3 coding DNA: TGTGCCAGCAGCGCCGACAGGGAGAATACGCAGTATTTT.

J is TRBJ1-2 and V is TRBV29-1; D uncertain. CDR1 is SQVTM, CDR2 ANQGSEA, per germline. The CDR3 extends over 13 amino acids. Trimming left V 4 bases short and J 0 bases short, with 9 bases between. The CDR3 here is CSVGGGANYGYTF. Written as DNA, the CDR3 is TGCAGCGTTGGTGGAGGCGCTAACTATGGCTACACCTTC.

This chain joins TRBV7-9 and TRBJ2-5, with D possibly TRBD2 on 6 matching bases. The length of the CDR3 is 15 residues. V was shortened by 9 bases and J by 0 bases, with 17 bases between the two germline ends. Germline assignment: CDR1 SEHNR and CDR2 FQNEAQ (reference sequence). In nucleotides, the CDR3 is TGTGCCAGTCGGGCGGGACGGGGAAACCAAGAGACCCAGTACTTC. This gives the protein CASRAGRGNQETQYF.

This clonotype was counted ten times or more. The chain recombines TRBV12-3 or TRBV12-4 with TRBJ1-2; D is unclear. This CDR3 comprises 11 residues. V dropped 2 bases and J dropped 3 bases, with 1 base sitting between them. DNA of the CDR3: TGTGCCAGCAGTTTACACTATGGCTACACCTTC. It translates to CASSLHYGYTF.

This clonotype has just a few counts. V usage is TRBV11-2 and J usage is TRBJ2-5; 7 bases fit TRBD1. The V gene end was trimmed by 5 bases and the J gene end by 5 bases; junction bases not matched to a gene: 5. There are 13 residues in the CDR3. Germline assignment: CDR1 SGHAT and CDR2 FQNNGV. The CDR3 region has the DNA TGTGCCAGCAGCACCGACAGGGTGGAGACCCAGTACTTC. This translates into CASSTDRVETQYF. Filled out from reference TRBV11-2 and TRBJ2-5, the complete variable domain reads EAGVAQSPRYKIIEKRQSVAFWCNPISGHATLYWYQQILGQGPKLLIQFQNNGVVDDSQLPKDRFSAERLKGVDSTLKIQPAKLEDSAVYLCASSTDRVETQYFGPGTRLLVL.

Here the CDR3 reads CASSYRRSQETQYF. DNA for the CDR3: TGTGCCAGCAGTTACCGGCGGAGCCAAGAGACCCAGTACTTC. V is TRBV6-2 or TRBV6-3 and J is TRBJ2-5; D not resolved. CDR1 and CDR2 (germline): MNHEY, SVGEGT. This CDR3 spans 14 amino acids. Trimming took off 2 bases at V and 1 base at J, with 8 bases between the two ends.